The 20 T cell receptor beta chains presented below share a single source sample, sequenced in a study of graft-versus-host responses after intestinal transplantation. Clones were sequenced by immunoSEQ multiplex PCR, and TCRdb holds only the in-frame ones, with some missing. The sample has tens of thousands of clones, 90% to 95% seen once. Which antigens these TCRs recognize remains unknown. Sequencing used unstimulated CD8+ T cells sorted from spleen or lymph node cells, obtained before intestinal transplant. The source is a human donor who received an intestinal transplant.

The V call is TRBV6-4, the J call TRBJ1-5, with D hard to call. This CDR3 is built from 14 residues. Germline CDR1 reads MRHNA; CDR2 reads SNTAGT. Trimming cost V 0 bases and J 4 bases, with 7 bases left between them. CDR3 amino acids: CASSDSAENQPQHF. CDR3 DNA sequence: TGTGCCAGCAGTGACTCGGCAGAAAATCAGCCCCAGCATTTT.

CDR3 nucleotides: TGTGCCAGCAGCGTAGCACCAGGACCTGCCACAGATACGCAGTATTTT. Translating gives CASSVAPGPATDTQYF. The gene calls are TRBV9 and TRBJ2-3; D not resolved. Per germline, CDR1 SGDLS and CDR2 YYNGEE. V was trimmed by 0 bases and J by 2 bases, leaving 13 bases between them. The CDR3 contains 16 residues.

V is TRBV4-1 and J is TRBJ2-7; D is possibly TRBD2 (6 bases). Germline CDR1 is MGHRA and CDR2 is YSYEKL. The CDR3 runs 15 residues. V lost 1 base to trimming and J lost 9 bases, with 19 bases between them. In DNA form, the CDR3 reads TGCGCCAGCAGCCAAGGGACCCAAGGTGGACTAAGGCAGTACTTC. It yields the protein CASSQGTQGGLRQYF.

The V and J genes are TRBV28 and TRBJ2-4; possible D gene TRBD1, 5 bases. The V gene's germline CDR1 is MDHEN and CDR2 SYDVKM. V lost 1 base to trimming and J lost 0 bases, with 7 bases between them. This CDR3 spans 15 amino acids. In DNA, the CDR3 is TGTGCCAGCAGTTTATCAGGGTTAGCCAAAAACATTCAGTACTTC. Encoded protein: CASSLSGLAKNIQYF.

This clone appeared a single time. The rearrangement joins TRBV5-6 to TRBJ2-3, with D possibly TRBD2 on 5 matching bases. The V gene's germline CDR1 is SGHDT and CDR2 YYEEEE. Trimming stripped 0 bases from V and 2 bases from J, with 13 bases between. This CDR3 region has 16 residues. CDR3 protein: CASSLGLAAITDTQYF. CDR3 nucleotide sequence: TGTGCCAGCAGCTTGGGCCTAGCAGCAATCACAGATACGCAGTATTTT.

V usage is TRBV27 and J usage is TRBJ2-1; D possibly corresponds to TRBD2 (6 bases). The germline V and J ends were trimmed by 6 bases and 4 bases, with 13 bases remaining between them. The V gene's germline CDR1 is MNHEY and CDR2 SMNVEV (reference sequence). The length of the CDR3 is 14 residues. Here the CDR3 DNA reads TGTGCCAGCAGCCCTGGACTAAAATACAATGAGCAGTTCTTC. Translated: CASSPGLKYNEQFF.

The chain has TRBV4-2 and TRBJ2-7; a possible D gene is TRBD2 (5 bases). Germline loops: CDR1 LGHNA, CDR2 YNFKEQ. The CDR3 has 15 amino acids. V was cut by 5 bases and J by 5 bases, with 19 bases left in between. The CDR3 bases are TGTGCCAGCAGCTTCGCTAGCCCTTTGTTCGACGAGCAGTACTTC. It translates to CASSFASPLFDEQYF.

The genes are TRBV7-2 and TRBJ2-7; D ambiguous. The germline V gene has CDR1 SGHTA and CDR2 FQGNSA. V was cut by 4 bases and J by 4 bases, with 17 bases left in between. This CDR3 is 15 amino acids long. The CDR3 loop is CASSYTPAQVYEQYF. In DNA form, the CDR3 reads TGTGCCAGCAGCTATACACCGGCCCAGGTATACGAGCAGTACTTC. Full variable domain (outside the CDR3, taken from reference TRBV7-2 and TRBJ2-7): GAGVSQSPSNKVTEKGKDVELRCDPISGHTALYWYRQSLGQGLEFLIYFQGNSAPDKSGLPSDRFSAERTGGSVSTLTIQRTQQEDSAVYLCASSYTPAQVYEQYFGPGTRLTVT.

The chain uses TRBV4-2 and TRBJ2-7; 13 bases are a match to TRBD2. This CDR3 contains 17 residues. CDR1 and CDR2 (germline): LGHNA, YNFKEQ. V dropped 1 base and J dropped 3; count of bases not matched to a gene: 6. The CDR3 protein is CASSQVLAGGPNYEQYF. For the CDR3, the DNA is TGTGCCAGCAGCCAAGTACTAGCGGGAGGGCCTAACTACGAGCAGTACTTC.

The chain is built from TRBV7-3 and TRBJ2-1; D is unresolved. Between the trimmed V and J ends, which lost 6 bases and 3 bases, there was a span of 15 bases. Germline CDR1 SGHTA, CDR2 FQGTGA. The CDR3 covers 15 residues. Here the CDR3 DNA reads TGTGCCAGCAGTGTCGGCCCCTTTTTCTACAATGAGCAGTTCTTC. This translates into CASSVGPFFYNEQFF.

The rearrangement joins TRBV6-4 to TRBJ1-1; D is uncertain. CDR1 MRHNA and CDR2 SNTAGT come from the germline V gene. CDR3 length: 12 amino acids. Trimming shortened V by 8 bases and J by 4 bases, and 11 bases separated the two germline ends. CDR3 region: CASGDGITEAFF. The CDR3, as DNA: TGTGCCAGCGGCGATGGGATCACTGAAGCTTTCTTT.

The rearrangement uses TRBV11-2 and TRBJ2-1, with TRBD2 as a possible D gene (6 bases). Trimming cost V 6 bases and J 3 bases, with 9 bases left between them. The CDR3 consists of 13 residues. The germline CDR1 and CDR2 sequences are SGHAT and FQNNGV. The DNA of the CDR3 is TGTGCCAGCAGGGCTAGCGACTACAATGAGCAGTTCTTC. This encodes CASRASDYNEQFF.

The chain couples TRBV6-5 to TRBJ1-5; D is undetermined. Trimming took 5 bases from V and 15 from J, leaving 17 bases between them. The CDR3 contains 12 residues. Germline CDR1 is MNHEY and CDR2 is SVGAGI. Here the CDR3 DNA reads TGTGCCAGCAGTGAATACGGGATCATGAGGCATTTT. Amino acid sequence: CASSEYGIMRHF.

V and J are TRBV9 and TRBJ1-6; a weak D match, TRBD1 (6 bases). The CDR3 loop spans 13 amino acids. The germline gives CDR1 SGDLS, CDR2 YYNGEE. V gave up 0 bases and J gave up 10 bases, with 8 bases separating them. The CDR3 protein is CASSVGTDSPLHF. The CDR3 DNA follows: TGTGCCAGCAGCGTAGGGACAGACTCACCCCTCCACTTT.

This rearrangement joins TRBV27 to TRBJ2-1, with TRBD2 matching 8 bases. The J segment lost 4 bases and the V segment lost 5 bases, leaving 16 bases of the junction unmatched. This CDR3 comprises 18 residues. Germline V gene data show CDR1 as MNHEY and CDR2 as SMNVEV (reference sequence). This CDR3 reads CASSTKLHLAGRYNEQFF. CDR3 DNA: TGTGCCAGCAGTACAAAACTCCACCTAGCGGGCCGTTACAATGAGCAGTTCTTC.

This chain connects TRBV7-9 to TRBJ2-3, with D perhaps TRBD2 (5 bases). Germline V lookup: CDR1 SEHNR, CDR2 FQNEAQ (reference sequence). Trimming removed 3 bases at V and 0 bases at J, with 19 bases between. The CDR3 has 18 residues. The CDR3 DNA reads TGTGCCAGCAGCTTTTGGCCTACTCAGCCGGGGAGCACAGATACGCAGTATTTT. Protein: CASSFWPTQPGSTDTQYF.

The chain is built from TRBV9 and TRBJ2-6; 7 bases map to TRBD1. Germline V CDR1 and CDR2: SGDLS, YYNGEE. There are 17 residues in the CDR3. The V gene end was trimmed by 3 bases and the J gene end by 0 bases; junction bases not matched to a gene: 6. CDR3 coding DNA: TGTGCCAGCAGCGGGCCGCAGGGGGACTCTGGGGCCAACGTCCTGACTTTC. This sequence encodes CASSGPQGDSGANVLTF.

The chain has TRBV7-6 and TRBJ1-2; weak D call: TRBD1 (5 bases). This CDR3 is built from 19 residues. The V end was cut by 0 bases, the J end by 0 bases, with 20 bases between. The germline V gene has CDR1 SGHVS and CDR2 FNYEAQ. Here the CDR3 reads CASSLAQGGGVYANYGYTF. The CDR3 DNA follows: TGTGCCAGCAGCTTAGCGCAGGGAGGAGGAGTATACGCTAACTATGGCTACACCTTC.

Notes on this clone: A read error may account for a junction end that differs from germline. Other DNA sequences in the same sample also yield this CDR3. V is TRBV15 and J is TRBJ1-4; D gene uncertain. Germline CDR1 is LNHNV and CDR2 is YYDKDF (reference sequence). The CDR3 loop spans 16 amino acids. CDR3: CATSRDLLPINEKLFF. DNA of the CDR3: TGCGCCACCAGCAGAGATCTATTACCCATTAATGAAAAACTGTTTTTT.

The chain links TRBV5-1 to TRBJ2-3, with unresolved D. Trimming removed 0 bases from V and 6 bases from J, with 2 bases in between. The CDR3 length is 11 residues. CDR1 is SGHRS, CDR2 YFSETQ, per germline. In DNA form, the CDR3 reads TGCGCCAGCAGCTTGGGGGATACGCAGTATTTT. Protein sequence: CASSLGDTQYF.